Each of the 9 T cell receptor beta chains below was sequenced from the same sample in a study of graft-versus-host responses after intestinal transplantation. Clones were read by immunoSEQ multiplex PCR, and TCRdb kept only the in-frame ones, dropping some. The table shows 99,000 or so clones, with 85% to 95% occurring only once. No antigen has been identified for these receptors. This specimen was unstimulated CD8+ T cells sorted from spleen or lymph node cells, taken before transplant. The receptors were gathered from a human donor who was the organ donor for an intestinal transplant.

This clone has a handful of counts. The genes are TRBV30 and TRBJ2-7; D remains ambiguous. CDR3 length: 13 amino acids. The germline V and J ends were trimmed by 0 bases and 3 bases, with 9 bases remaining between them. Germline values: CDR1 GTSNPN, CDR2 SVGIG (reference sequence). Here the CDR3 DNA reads TGTGCCTGGAGTGTACCGTCGAGCTACGAGCAGTACTTC. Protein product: CAWSVPSSYEQYF.

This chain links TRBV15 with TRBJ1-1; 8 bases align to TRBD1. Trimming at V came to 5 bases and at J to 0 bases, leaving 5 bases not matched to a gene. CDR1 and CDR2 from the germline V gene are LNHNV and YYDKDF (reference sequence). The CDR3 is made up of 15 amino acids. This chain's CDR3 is CATSGTGGLNTEAFF. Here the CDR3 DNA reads TGTGCCACCAGCGGGACAGGAGGGTTGAACACTGAAGCTTTCTTT. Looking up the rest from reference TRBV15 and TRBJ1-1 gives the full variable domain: DAMVIQNPRYQVTQFGKPVTLSCSQTLNHNVMYWYQQKSSQAPKLLFHYYDKDFNNEADTPDNFQSRRPNTSFCFLDIRSPGLGDTAMYLCATSGTGGLNTEAFFGQGTRLTVV.

The CDR3, as DNA: TGCGCCAGCAGCCAAGTGGAGGGGCGAAGCACAGATACGCAGTATTTT. This encodes CASSQVEGRSTDTQYF. The chain links TRBV4-1 to TRBJ2-3; TRBD2 is a possible D gene (6 bases). The CDR3 consists of 16 residues. The V and J ends lost 1 base and 0 bases respectively, with 11 bases between them. Germline V lookup: CDR1 MGHRA, CDR2 YSYEKL.

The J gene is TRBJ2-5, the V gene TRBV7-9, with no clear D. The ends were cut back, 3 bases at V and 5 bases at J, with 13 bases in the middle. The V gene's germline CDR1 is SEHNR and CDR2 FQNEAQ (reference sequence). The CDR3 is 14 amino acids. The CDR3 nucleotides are TGTGCCAGCAGCTTGGGCAGCCAAGTGGAGACCCAGTACTTC. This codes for CASSLGSQVETQYF.

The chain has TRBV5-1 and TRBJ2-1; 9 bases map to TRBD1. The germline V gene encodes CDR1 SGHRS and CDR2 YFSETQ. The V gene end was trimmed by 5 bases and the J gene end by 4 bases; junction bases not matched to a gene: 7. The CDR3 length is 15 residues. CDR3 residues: CASSYGTGHYNEQFF. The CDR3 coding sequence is TGCGCCAGCAGTTACGGGACAGGGCATTACAATGAGCAGTTCTTC.

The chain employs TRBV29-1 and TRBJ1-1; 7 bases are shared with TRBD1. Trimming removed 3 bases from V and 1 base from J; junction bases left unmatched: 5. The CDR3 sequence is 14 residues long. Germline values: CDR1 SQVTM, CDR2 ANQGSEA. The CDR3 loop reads CSVDAGDRNTEAFF. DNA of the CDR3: TGCAGCGTTGATGCTGGGGACAGGAACACTGAAGCTTTCTTT.

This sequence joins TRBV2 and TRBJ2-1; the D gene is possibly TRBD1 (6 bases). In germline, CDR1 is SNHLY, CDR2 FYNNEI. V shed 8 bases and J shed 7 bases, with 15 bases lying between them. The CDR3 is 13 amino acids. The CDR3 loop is CASLAGVANEQFF. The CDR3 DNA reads TGTGCCAGCCTCGCAGGGGTGGCTAATGAGCAGTTCTTC.

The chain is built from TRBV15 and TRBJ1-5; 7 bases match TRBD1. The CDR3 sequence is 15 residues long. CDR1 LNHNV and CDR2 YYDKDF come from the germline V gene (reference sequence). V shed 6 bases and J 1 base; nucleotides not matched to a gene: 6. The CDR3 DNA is TGTGCCACCAGTCCCGAGGGGGCGAGCAATCAGCCCCAGCATTTT. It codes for CATSPEGASNQPQHF.

Here the CDR3 reads CASSYTSGDNEQFF. CDR3 nucleotides: TGTGCCAGCAGTTATACTAGCGGGGACAATGAGCAGTTCTTC. This chain joins TRBV6-6 and TRBJ2-1, with TRBD2 identical over 10 bases. The CDR3 sequence is 14 residues long. V lost 3 bases to trimming and J lost 5 bases; unmatched junction nucleotides: 1. Germline V CDR1 and CDR2: MNHNY, SVGAGI (reference sequence).